This T cell receptor beta chain came from a study of OX40 agonist ivuxolimab in advanced cancers. Study-wide context: Three patients got partial responses; one had hepatocellular carcinoma and two had cutaneous melanoma. Whole-study findings and limits: Both CD4+ and CD8+ T cell populations in blood had undergone clonal expansion by week 6 at 0.1 to 3.0 mg/kg. Averaged across samples, CD8+ T cells carried more expanded clones than CD4+ did.

As for this clone: As yet, its antigen is unknown.

The CDR3 consists of 15 residues. V shed 5 bases, J shed 2 bases, and the junction held 4 bases outside the gene matches. CDR1 is SGHRS and CDR2 is YFSETQ in the germline V gene. Produced via immunoSEQ multiplex PCR; TCRdb's table is partial and in-frame only. The table lists 40,000 to 50,000 clones, about 86% of them singletons. Source: CD4+ or CD8+ T cells sorted from blood, taken in a trial of the OX40 agonist ivuxolimab. This chain links TRBV5-1 with TRBJ2-2; 9 positions match TRBD1. The sequence came from an adult with an advanced solid tumor such as melanoma, head and neck, liver or kidney cancer. DNA for the CDR3: TGCGCCAGCAGTCAACAGGGGGCTAACACCGGGGAGCTGTTTTTT. The encoded protein is CASSQQGANTGELFF.